This TCR beta chain was profiled in a study of blood T cells in healthy people across ages. Across the study: About one barcoded beta molecule was captured per two T cells (by template switching). General study findings and limits: Researchers said unsorted PBMCs prevented a conclusive naive versus antigen-experienced comparison. Across the age range, TCR beta diversity per million T cells fell in a roughly linear way.

The CDR3 is 16 amino acids. J gave up 5 bases and V 5 bases, and 9 bases lay outside the gene matches. From germline, CDR1 is ENHRY and CDR2 SYGVKD. This clonotype has a count of ten or more. Its target is not known. For the second PCR, which ran for 7 to 11 cycles, a sample-barcoded 5' primer and a J-beta primer mix were used. A single record per CDR3 protein comes from TCRdb applying MiXCR to the 5' RACE reads. The sample carries hundreds of thousands of distinct CDR3 sequences, around two fifths recorded once. J is TRBJ2-2 and V is TRBV10-3, with TRBD1 identical over 9 bases. The material sequenced was blood. The TCR sequence derives from a man older than 75 in good health. The CDR3: CAISITGGSSTGELFF. The CDR3 DNA is TGTGCCATCAGTATTACAGGGGGCTCGTCGACCGGGGAGCTGTTTTTT.